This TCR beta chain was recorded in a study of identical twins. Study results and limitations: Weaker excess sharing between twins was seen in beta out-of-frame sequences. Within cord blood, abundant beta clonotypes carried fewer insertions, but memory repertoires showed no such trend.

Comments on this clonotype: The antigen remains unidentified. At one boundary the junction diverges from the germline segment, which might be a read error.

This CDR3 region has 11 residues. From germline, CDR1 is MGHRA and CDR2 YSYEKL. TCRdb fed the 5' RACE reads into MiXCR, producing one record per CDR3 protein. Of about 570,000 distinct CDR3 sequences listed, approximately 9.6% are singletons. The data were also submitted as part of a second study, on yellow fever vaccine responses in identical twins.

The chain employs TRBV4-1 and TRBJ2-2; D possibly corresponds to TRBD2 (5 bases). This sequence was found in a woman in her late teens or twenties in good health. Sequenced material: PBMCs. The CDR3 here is CASGFAGEPFF. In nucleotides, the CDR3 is TGCGCCAGTGGTTTCGCCGGGGAGCCGTTTTTT.